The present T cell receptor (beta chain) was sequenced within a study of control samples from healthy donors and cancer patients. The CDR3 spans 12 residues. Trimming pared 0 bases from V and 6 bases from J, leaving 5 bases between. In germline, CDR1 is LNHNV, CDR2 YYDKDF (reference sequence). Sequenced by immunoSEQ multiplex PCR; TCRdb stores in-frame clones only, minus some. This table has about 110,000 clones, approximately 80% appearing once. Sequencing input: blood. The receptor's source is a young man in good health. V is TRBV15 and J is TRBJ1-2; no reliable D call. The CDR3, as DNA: TGTGCCACCAGCAGAGATTATCATGGCTACACCTTC. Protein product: CATSRDYHGYTF.